Given below is one T cell receptor beta chain in context. This entry belongs to a study of a mutant IDH1 vaccine in newly diagnosed glioma. Trimming took 4 bases from V and 4 from J, leaving 12 bases between them. Germline V gene sequence: CDR1 SGHDT, CDR2 YYEEEE. CDR3 length equals 14 residues. The table came from immunoSEQ multiplex PCR; TCRdb's copy has only in-frame clones and leaves some out. The data hold under 25,000 clones, with 85% to 95% observed a single time. Regarding time point: baseline, week 1 (first vaccination visit). Treatment meaning: pre-vaccination baseline after standard-of-care therapy.

The chain is built from TRBV5-6 and TRBJ1-5, with D maybe TRBD1 (5 bases). The sequences come from PBMCs, collected from a glioma patient treated with radiotherapy, temozolomide or both. This TCR derives from a man in his forties with glioma. This chain's CDR3 is CASSMGWGNQPQHF. The CDR3, as DNA: TGTGCCAGCAGCATGGGGTGGGGGAATCAGCCCCAGCATTTT. Looking up the rest from reference TRBV5-6 and TRBJ1-5 gives the full variable domain: DAGVTQSPTHLIKTRGQQVTLRCSPKSGHDTVSWYQQALGQGPQFIFQYYEEEERQRGNFPDRFSGHQFPNYSSELNVNALLLGDSALYLCASSMGWGNQPQHFGDGTRLSIL.